This T cell receptor beta chain appears in the sequencing data of a study of T-cell memory formation after mild COVID-19. Points from the study as a whole: Within pre-infection memory, some responding clones were found, suggesting cross-reactive memory joined.

TCRdb re-analysed the 5' RACE reads in MiXCR, keeping a single row per CDR3 protein. The table lists roughly 40,000 distinct CDR3 sequences, around 6.1% of them singletons. The ends were cut back, 5 bases at V and 1 base at J, with 9 bases in the middle. The germline V gene has CDR1 SGHTA and CDR2 FQGNSA. The CDR3 covers 14 residues. At least ten counts were recorded for this clonotype. Its antigen is as yet unknown. The receptor was isolated from an adult who had mild COVID-19 (a few samples of this study predate the infection). Cell type and time point are not known. Sequenced material: PBMCs or a T cell subset sorted from them (not recorded which). This chain joins TRBV7-2 and TRBJ2-1; D may be TRBD2 (5 bases). CDR3 residues: CASSTRRSYNEQFF. The DNA of the CDR3 is TGTGCCAGCAGCACGAGGAGGTCCTACAATGAGCAGTTCTTC.